This T cell receptor (beta chain) was documented in a study of cytomegalovirus exposure and HLA in healthy donors. Notes on the study in general: In vitro testing confirmed a few CMV-associated chains as specific for CMV antigens.

CDR3 size: 16 residues. The germline CDR1 and CDR2 sequences are LGHNT and FRNRAP. Losses at the gene ends were 7 bases for V and 0 bases for J; bases not matched to a gene: 11. Primers included in the PCR were 60 Vbeta and 13 Jbeta primers. TCRdb's copy holds only in-frame clones and misses some; the assay was immunoSEQ multiplex PCR. The sample holds 110,000 to 150,000 clones, roughly 85% seen once. This clone has just one count. Its matching antigen is unknown. The source of this sequence is a male donor in good health and CMV-seronegative. This sequence joins TRBV12-5 and TRBJ1-2; TRBD1 aligns across 7 bases. The sequencing sample was made of PBMCs. DNA of the CDR3: TGTGCTAGTGCCTCGATCGGGGACAGTTCTAACTATGGCTACACCTTC. Its translation is CASASIGDSSNYGYTF. The full variable domain, completed using reference TRBV12-5 and TRBJ1-2, is DARVTQTPRHKVTEMGQEVTMRCQPILGHNTVFWYRQTMMQGLELLAYFRNRAPLDDSGMPKDRFSAEMPDATLATLKIQPSEPRDSAVYFCASASIGDSSNYGYTFGSGTRLTVV.